This TCR beta chain was recorded in a study of blood T cell repertoires in COVID-19. Study summary: Acute and convalescent COVID-19 samples came from the United States, Italy and Spain. From T cells, B-cell-depleted T cells, or PBMCs came the material, which was cDNA or gDNA.

Original handling: Reference gene primer amplification yielded estimated nucleated cell counts. The table came from immunoSEQ multiplex PCR; TCRdb's copy has only in-frame clones and leaves some out. Clone size and the V and J calls come from that table; the DNA yielded D and trimming. The data contain fewer than 250,000 clones, roughly 91% of them singletons. The CDR3 is 15 residues long. Germline V gene data show CDR1 as LNHNV and CDR2 as YYDKDF (reference sequence). Trimming cost V 1 base and J 4 bases, with 10 bases left between them. Sequences were obtained from peripheral blood. This receptor was taken from a human donor in a cohort sampled during active COVID-19. V is TRBV15 and J is TRBJ1-4, with D maybe TRBD1 (5 bases). The CDR3 sequence is CATSRGDSYNEKLFF. Written as DNA, the CDR3 is TGTGCCACCAGCAGAGGTGACAGTTATAATGAAAAACTGTTTTTT.